This passage covers 9 T cell receptor beta chains from one sample sequenced in a study of OX40 agonist ivuxolimab in advanced cancers. TCRdb keeps only in-frame clones here, not all; method: immunoSEQ multiplex PCR. The sample has roughly 59,000 clones, approximately 91% seen once. The specimen comprised CD4+ or CD8+ T cells sorted from blood, sampled in a trial of the OX40 agonist ivuxolimab. Receptors were obtained from an adult with an advanced solid tumor such as melanoma, head and neck, liver or kidney cancer.

This chain joins TRBV29-1 and TRBJ1-1, with no clear D. Germline lookup yields CDR1 SQVTM and CDR2 ANQGSEA. Deletions cut 3 bases from V and 4 bases from J, with 9 bases between. This CDR3 is built from 12 residues. CDR3 in amino acids: CSVEAHGTEAFF. The CDR3, as DNA: TGCAGCGTTGAGGCCCATGGCACTGAAGCTTTCTTT.

The chain carries TRBV4-1 and TRBJ1-2; D not resolved. The CDR3 consists of 11 residues. Germline V gene lookup returns CDR1 MGHRA and CDR2 YSYEKL. Trimming took 0 bases from V and 11 from J, leaving 7 bases between them. CDR3 protein: CASSQDRKYTF. CDR3 sequence (DNA): TGCGCCAGCAGCCAAGACAGGAAATACACCTTC.

The V and J genes are TRBV25-1 and TRBJ1-2; a weak D match, TRBD1 (6 bases). Trimming removed 9 bases from V and 0 bases from J, with 11 bases in between. Germline CDR1 is MGHDK and CDR2 is SYGVNS. The CDR3 sequence is 13 residues long. CDR3 sequence: CASRTDANYGYTF. The CDR3, as DNA: TGTGCCAGTAGGACAGACGCTAACTATGGCTACACCTTC.

The CDR3, as DNA: TGTGCCAGCAGTTACTCCGTCTCCGAGGGTGGCTACACCTTC. Its protein product is CASSYSVSEGGYTF. V usage is TRBV6-5 and J usage is TRBJ1-2; D is unclear. In germline, CDR1 is MNHEY, CDR2 SVGAGI. The germline V and J ends were trimmed by 0 bases and 7 bases, with 12 bases remaining between them. The CDR3 is made up of 14 amino acids.

The V gene is TRBV2, the J gene TRBJ2-6; TRBD1 is a possible D gene (6 bases). Looked up from germline, CDR1 is SNHLY and CDR2 is FYNNEI. CDR3 length: 17 residues. Trimming took off 8 bases at V and 1 base at J, with 18 bases between the two ends. CDR3 nucleotide sequence: TGTGCCAGCGTTTGGGCAGGGGAAAGTTCTGGGGCCAACGTCCTGACTTTC. This encodes CASVWAGESSGANVLTF. Using reference TRBV2 and TRBJ2-6 for the parts outside the CDR3, the full variable domain is EPEVTQTPSHQVTQMGQEVILRCVPISNHLYFYWYRQILGQKVEFLVSFYNNEISEKSEIFDDQFSVERPDGSNFTLKIRSTKLEDSAMYFCASVWAGESSGANVLTFGAGSRLTVL.

As regards this clone: Other DNA sequences of this sample code for an identical CDR3. The J gene is TRBJ2-2, the V gene TRBV5-1; D is undetermined. Germline V gene lookup returns CDR1 SGHRS and CDR2 YFSETQ. The CDR3 has 15 amino acids. With 0 bases removed from V and 2 bases from J, the gap between germline ends came to 8 bases. CDR3 DNA: TGCGCCAGCAGCTTGGACACAGAAAACACCGGGGAGCTGTTTTTT. Its translation: CASSLDTENTGELFF.

The chain employs TRBV14 and TRBJ2-7, with 9 bases aligning to TRBD1. Germline CDR1 is SGHDN and CDR2 is FVKESK. This CDR3 is built from 15 residues. J gave up 9 bases and V 6 bases, and 15 bases lay outside the gene matches. CDR3 nucleotide sequence: TGTGCCAGCAGTCTACGGGACAGGGATCTTCAAGGGCAGTACTTC. Protein sequence: CASSLRDRDLQGQYF.

J is TRBJ2-5 and V is TRBV5-4; D may correspond to TRBD1 or TRBD2 (6 bases each). V was pared by 0 bases and J by 1 base, with 10 bases between. This CDR3 contains 15 residues. CDR1 is SGHNT, CDR2 YYREEE, per germline (reference sequence). The CDR3 here is CASSLAGGGQETQYF. In DNA form, the CDR3 reads TGTGCCAGCAGCTTGGCAGGAGGGGGCCAAGAGACCCAGTACTTC.

The rearrangement joins TRBV6-5 to TRBJ2-7; 9 bases map to TRBD1. V shed 6 bases and J 4 bases; nucleotides not matched to a gene: 10. The CDR3 covers 15 residues. Germline CDR1 reads MNHEY; CDR2 reads SVGAGI. CDR3 loop: CASSQGTGTIYEQYF. CDR3 coding DNA: TGTGCCAGCAGCCAAGGGACAGGGACGATATACGAGCAGTACTTC.